A selection of T cell receptor beta chains follows, all from one sample in a study of cytomegalovirus exposure and HLA in healthy donors. The assay was immunoSEQ multiplex PCR, and TCRdb's table has in-frame clones only and misses some. The data show about 140,000 clones, roughly 90% seen once. Sequenced: PBMCs. Receptors originate from a woman in her thirties or forties in good health and CMV-seronegative. Each CDR3 is given without its conserved first and last residue. Each record gives: V gene, CDR3 protein.

>TRBV11-2
ASSDFYEQY
>TRBV6-6
ASSYSTRVEQY
>TRBV27
ASSFAGNTEAF
>TRBV29-1
SVRQGTGELF
>TRBV5-1
ASSPGGLAGSNEQF
>TRBV11-1
ASSFRRDQTDTQY
>TRBV10-1
ASSGGAGGISDEQY
>TRBV19
ASSRPGGSLAKNIQY
>TRBV11-2
ASSRQGAEAF
>TRBV6-5
ASREGLLELF
>TRBV18
ASSPPSTGELF
>TRBV10-2
ASSKGQRLLGWQY
>TRBV19
ASSIRDSNQPQH
>TRBV10-2
ASRSRERTDTQY
>TRBV27
ASTLRQGGYGYT
>TRBV6-1
ASRLGAGYSPLH
>TRBV7-2
ASSPIADTDTQY
>TRBV9
ASSTPGTGGMAGELF
>TRBV6-6
ASSYTTGGNYGYT
>TRBV6-5
ASSAQPNSNQPQH
>TRBV10-3
AISKEQDENIQY
>TRBV19
ASRRGGEGNEQF
>TRBV5-4
ASSGTSGSGYEQY
>TRBV9
ASSRDRDNQPQH
>TRBV5-5
ASSLSGNQPQH
>TRBV5-4
ASSFQGTEAF
>TRBV29-1
SAQGSGDTQY
>TRBV19
ASSIAVTSYSEQF
>TRBV7-9
ASSPWTSGRGDTQY
>TRBV5-1
ASSRGSGTDTQY
>TRBV18
ASSSTSGGYGNTIY